These T cell receptor beta chains were read from a single sample in a study of glioma-infiltrating T cells. One entry per CDR3 protein, called by TCRdb with MiXCR from the multiplex PCR reads. The table shows about 130,000 distinct CDR3 sequences, with approximately 26% occurring only once. Specimen: glioma tissue, nonneoplastic brain tissue, or PBMCs (not recorded which). These receptors came from a human donor with low-grade glioma or glioblastoma, undergoing nonglioma brain surgery, or in good health (not recorded which). The CDR3 runs from the conserved cysteine through the conserved F or W. A D gene is named only where the DNA matches it firmly. Clone size is not always given. Where it is, it says once, few, many or a class for expanded clones.

J,D,V,size,DNA,CDR3
TRBJ1-2,.,TRBV28,.,TGTGCCAGCAGTCCCCCGGACAGCTACCAAACTAACTATGGCTACACCTTC,CASSPPDSYQTNYGYTF
TRBJ1-2,TRBD1,TRBV5-4,.,TGCGCCAGCAGGGGGGGGTCAAGGTGCACCTTC,CASRGGSRCTF
TRBJ2-5,TRBD1,TRBV7-2,.,TGTGCCAGCAGCTTAGACAGGGGGCGAGAGACCCAGTACTTC,CASSLDRGRETQYF
TRBJ1-5,TRBD1,TRBV6-1,many,TGTGCCAGCAGTGACCGGGACAGGGGGAAGAATCAGCCCCAGCATTTT,CASSDRDRGKNQPQHF
TRBJ1-1,.,TRBV6-1,many,TGTGCCAGCAGACCCCCGGGGAGAACTGAAGCTTTCTTT,CASRPPGRTEAFF
TRBJ2-1,.,TRBV20-1,many,TGCAGTGCTAGAGTGTCTCCACTGGGCAATGAGCAGTTCTTC,CSARVSPLGNEQFF
TRBJ2-1,.,TRBV20-1,many,TGCAGTGCCGCGCTCAGTGGTGGTGAGCAGTTCTTC,CSAALSGGEQFF
TRBJ1-2,.,TRBV18,.,TGTGCCAGCTCACCGTCTCTGACAGAAGCTAACTATGGCTACACCTTC,CASSPSLTEANYGYTF
TRBJ1-5,.,TRBV18,.,TGTGCCAGCTCACCACTTGTCGACGAGCCCCAGCATTTT,CASSPLVDEPQHF
TRBJ2-2,TRBD1,TRBV4-2,.,TGTGCCAGCAGCTCACGAGGACAGGGTGGCACCGGGGAGCTGTTTTTT,CASSSRGQGGTGELFF
TRBJ2-3,.,TRBV3-1,few,TGTGCCAGCAGCCAAGTCCACAGGAGCACAGATACGCAGTATTTT,CASSQVHRSTDTQYF
TRBJ2-3,.,TRBV7-3,.,TGTGCCAGCAGCCCGGAGATGATCACAGATACGCAGTATTTT,CASSPEMITDTQYF
TRBJ2-1,.,TRBV7-9,many,TGTGCCAGCAGCTTAGGGGCAGCTTCCTACAATGAGCAGTTCTTC,CASSLGAASYNEQFF
TRBJ2-5,.,TRBV3-1,.,TGTGCCAGCAGCCCTTTCACCGGGACTGATCAAGAGACCCAGTACTTC,CASSPFTGTDQETQYF
TRBJ2-6,.,TRBV18,.,TGTGCCAGCTCACCTCCACCATACACCCGAGGGGCCAACGTCCTGACTTTC,CASSPPPYTRGANVLTF
TRBJ2-3,.,TRBV24-1,.,TGTGCCACCAGTGTCAGGTGGGCAGATACGCAGTATTTT,CATSVRWADTQYF
TRBJ1-1,TRBD1,TRBV18,few,TGTGCCAGCTCACCAAGACAGGGGGCAGATACTGAAGCTTTCTTT,CASSPRQGADTEAFF
TRBJ2-1,.,TRBV6-1,many,TGTGCCAGCAGTGAAGAGGGGTATACTGAGCAGTTCTTC,CASSEEGYTEQFF
TRBJ2-3,TRBD2,TRBV20-1,many,TGCAGTGCTAGCGGTCCCGGACTAGCGGGGGGGCGTGTAGATACGCAGTATTTT,CSASGPGLAGGRVDTQYF
TRBJ1-5,.,TRBV7-3,.,TGTGCCAGCAGCTTAACGGGCCAGGGCCCCAATCAGCCCCAGCATTTT,CASSLTGQGPNQPQHF
TRBJ2-2,.,TRBV6-1,many,TGTGCCAGCACCGATACGACCGGGGAGCTGTTTTTT,CASTDTTGELFF
TRBJ1-5,.,TRBV6-1,many,TGTGCCAGCAGCCCCCTTCAGCTGAACCAGCCCCAGCATTTT,CASSPLQLNQPQHF
TRBJ2-5,.,TRBV20-1,many,TGCAGTGCTAGAGATGCGGGGCAGCCGCAAGAGACCCAGTACTTC,CSARDAGQPQETQYF
TRBJ1-5,.,TRBV19,.,TGTGCCAGTAGTCTCACCCCCCGGGGGAGTCAGCCCCAGCATTTT,CASSLTPRGSQPQHF
TRBJ2-3,TRBD2,TRBV3-1,.,TGTGCCAGCAGCCAAGATCACCTAGCGGGGGCCGGCACAGATACGCAGTATTTT,CASSQDHLAGAGTDTQYF
TRBJ2-5,TRBD1,TRBV12-3/TRBV12-4,.,TGTGCCAGCAGTCACCGGGACAGACAAGAGACCCAGTACTTC,CASSHRDRQETQYF
TRBJ2-1,.,TRBV5-4,.,TGTGCCAGCAGCTTGGTAACCACCGGTGAGCAGTTCTTC,CASSLVTTGEQFF
TRBJ1-2,TRBD1,TRBV6-1,.,TGTGCCAGCAGTTCCCCCCGGGACAGGGGGCGCATGGGAGGCTACACCTTC,CASSSPRDRGRMGGYTF
TRBJ1-1,.,TRBV7-8,many,TGTGCCAGCAGTCCCAGGGACACTGAAGCTTTCTTT,CASSPRDTEAFF
TRBJ2-3,.,TRBV12-3/TRBV12-4,.,TGTGCCAGCAGTGTCGGCTCCACAGATACGCAGTATTTT,CASSVGSTDTQYF